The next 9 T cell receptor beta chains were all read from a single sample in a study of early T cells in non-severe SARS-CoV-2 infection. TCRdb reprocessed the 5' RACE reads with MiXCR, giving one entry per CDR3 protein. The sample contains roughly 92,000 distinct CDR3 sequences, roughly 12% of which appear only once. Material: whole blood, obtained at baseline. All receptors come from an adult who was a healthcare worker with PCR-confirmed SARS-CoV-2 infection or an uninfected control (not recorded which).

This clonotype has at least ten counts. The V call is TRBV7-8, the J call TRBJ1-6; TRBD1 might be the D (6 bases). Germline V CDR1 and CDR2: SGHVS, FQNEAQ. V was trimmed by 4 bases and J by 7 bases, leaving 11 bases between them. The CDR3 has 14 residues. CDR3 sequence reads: CASSSGQTNSPLHF. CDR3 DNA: TGTGCCAGCAGCTCCGGACAGACAAATTCACCCCTCCACTTT.

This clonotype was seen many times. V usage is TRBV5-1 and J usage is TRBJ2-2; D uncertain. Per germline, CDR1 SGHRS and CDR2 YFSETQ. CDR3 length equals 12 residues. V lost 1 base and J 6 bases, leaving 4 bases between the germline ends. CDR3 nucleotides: TGCGCCAGCAGCTTGTTTCCCGGGGAGCTGTTTTTT. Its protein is CASSLFPGELFF.

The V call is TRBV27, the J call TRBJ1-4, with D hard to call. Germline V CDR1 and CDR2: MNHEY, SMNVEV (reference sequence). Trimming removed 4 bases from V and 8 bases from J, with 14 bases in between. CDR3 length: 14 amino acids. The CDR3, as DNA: TGTGCCAGCAGTTCCACAGATGCGAGGGAAAAACTGTTTTTT. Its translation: CASSSTDAREKLFF.

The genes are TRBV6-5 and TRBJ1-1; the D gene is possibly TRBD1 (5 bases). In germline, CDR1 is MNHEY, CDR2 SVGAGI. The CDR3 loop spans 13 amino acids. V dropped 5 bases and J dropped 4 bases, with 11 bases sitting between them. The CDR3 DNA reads TGTGCCAGCAGTCCCCAGACAGTCACTGAAGCTTTCTTT. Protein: CASSPQTVTEAFF.

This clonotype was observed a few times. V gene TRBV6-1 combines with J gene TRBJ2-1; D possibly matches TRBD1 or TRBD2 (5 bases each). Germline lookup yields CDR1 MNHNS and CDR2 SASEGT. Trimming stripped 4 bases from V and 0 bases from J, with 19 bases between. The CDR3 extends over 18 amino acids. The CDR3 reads CASSGTEGRRSSYNEQFF. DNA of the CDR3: TGTGCCAGCAGTGGCACTGAGGGGCGGCGGAGCTCCTACAATGAGCAGTTCTTC.

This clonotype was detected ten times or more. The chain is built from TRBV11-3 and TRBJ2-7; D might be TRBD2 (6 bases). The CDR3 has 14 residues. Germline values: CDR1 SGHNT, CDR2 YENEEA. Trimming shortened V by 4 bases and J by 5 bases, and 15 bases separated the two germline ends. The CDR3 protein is CASSWDWQNHEQYF. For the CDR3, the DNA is TGTGCCAGCAGCTGGGACTGGCAGAACCACGAGCAGTACTTC.

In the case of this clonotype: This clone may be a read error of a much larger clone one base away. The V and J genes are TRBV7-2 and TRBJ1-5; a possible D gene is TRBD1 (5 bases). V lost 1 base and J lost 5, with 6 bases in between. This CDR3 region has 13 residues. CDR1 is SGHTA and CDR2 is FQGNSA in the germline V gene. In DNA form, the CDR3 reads TGTGCCAGCAGCTTAGGGGGGGATCAGCCCCAGCATTTT. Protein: CASSLGGDQPQHF.

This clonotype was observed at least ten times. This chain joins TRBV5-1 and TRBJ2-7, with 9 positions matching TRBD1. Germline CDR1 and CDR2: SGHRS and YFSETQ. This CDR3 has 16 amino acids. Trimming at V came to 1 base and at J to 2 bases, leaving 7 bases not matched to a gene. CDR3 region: CASSLRPGQGTYEQYF. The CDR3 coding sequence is TGCGCCAGCAGCTTGAGACCGGGACAGGGCACCTACGAGCAGTACTTC.

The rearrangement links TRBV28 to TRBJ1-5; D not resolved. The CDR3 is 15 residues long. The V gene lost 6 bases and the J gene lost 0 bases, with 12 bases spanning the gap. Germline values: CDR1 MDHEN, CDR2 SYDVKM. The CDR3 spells CASRLYINSNQPQHF. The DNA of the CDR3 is TGTGCCAGCAGGCTCTACATCAATAGCAATCAGCCCCAGCATTTT. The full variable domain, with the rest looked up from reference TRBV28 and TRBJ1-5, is DVKVTQSSRYLVKRTGEKVFLECVQDMDHENMFWYRQDPGLGLRLIYFSYDVKMKEKGDIPEGYSVSREKKERFSLILESASTNQTSMYLCASRLYINSNQPQHFGDGTRLSIL.